This entry is about one T cell receptor (beta chain). Its matching antigen is unknown. These data belong to a study of T cell repertoires in cytomegalovirus infection. Across the whole study: Public signatures in TCR beta pointed to CMV infection and matching HLA type. Study-level findings and limits: The ex vivo response showed dominance by HLA-C-restricted CMV-specific TCR beta clonotypes.

Via MiXCR, TCRdb re-called the reads, giving one row per CDR3 protein. The table has 450,000 to 600,000 distinct CDR3 sequences, 33% seen once. Germline values: CDR1 MGHRA, CDR2 YSYEKL. The V and J ends lost 0 bases and 4 bases respectively, with 13 bases between them. This CDR3 spans 15 amino acids. The receptor comes from a human donor in good health (CMV status not recorded). Some clones in this sample may be carry-over from other donors' samples. This rearrangement joins TRBV4-1 to TRBJ2-7; a possible D gene is TRBD1 (5 bases). The sequencing here drew on cultured PBMCs, taken from culture after CMV antigen stimulation. This CDR3 reads CASSQDLGWTYEQYF. In DNA, the CDR3 is TGCGCCAGCAGCCAAGATCTGGGGTGGACATACGAGCAGTACTTC.